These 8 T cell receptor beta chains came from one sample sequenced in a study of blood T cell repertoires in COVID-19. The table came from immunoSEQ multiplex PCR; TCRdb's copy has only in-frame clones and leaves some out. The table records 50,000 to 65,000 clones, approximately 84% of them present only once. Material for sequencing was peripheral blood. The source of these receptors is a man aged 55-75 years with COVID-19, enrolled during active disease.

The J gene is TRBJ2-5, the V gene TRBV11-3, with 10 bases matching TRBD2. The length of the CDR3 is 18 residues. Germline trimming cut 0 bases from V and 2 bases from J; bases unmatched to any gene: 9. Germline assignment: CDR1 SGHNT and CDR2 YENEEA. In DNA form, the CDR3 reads TGTGCCAGCAGCTTAGACCAGGGGACTAGCGCGCAACAAGAGACCCAGTACTTC. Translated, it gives CASSLDQGTSAQQETQYF.

The DNA for the CDR3 is TGTGCCAGCAGCTTGGCCAGTCAAAGGAGGGATACGCAGTATTTT. Its protein is CASSLASQRRDTQYF. V and J are TRBV5-5 and TRBJ2-3; TRBD2 might be the D (5 bases). Germline loops: CDR1 SGHKS, CDR2 YYEKEE (reference sequence). The CDR3 covers 15 residues. Trimming removed 0 bases from V and 6 bases from J, with 14 bases in between. The entire variable domain, with the rest obtained from reference TRBV5-5 and TRBJ2-3, is as follows: DAGVTQSPTHLIKTRGQQVTLRCSPISGHKSVSWYQQVLGQGPQFIFQYYEKEERGRGNFPDRFSARQFPNYSSELNVNALLLGDSALYLCASSLASQRRDTQYFGPGTRLTVL.

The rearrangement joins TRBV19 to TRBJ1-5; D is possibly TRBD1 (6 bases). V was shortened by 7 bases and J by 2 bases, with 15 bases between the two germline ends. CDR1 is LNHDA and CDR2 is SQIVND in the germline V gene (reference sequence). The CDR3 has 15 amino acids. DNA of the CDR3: TGTGCCAGTAATCTACAGGGCTCAGGCAATCAGCCCCAGCATTTT. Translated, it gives CASNLQGSGNQPQHF.

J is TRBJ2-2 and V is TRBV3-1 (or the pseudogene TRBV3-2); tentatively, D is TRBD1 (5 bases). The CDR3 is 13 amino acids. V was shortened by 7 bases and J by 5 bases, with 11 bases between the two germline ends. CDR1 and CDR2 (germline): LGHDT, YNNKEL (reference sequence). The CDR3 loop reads CASNPQGTGELFF. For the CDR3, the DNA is TGTGCCAGCAACCCCCAGGGAACCGGGGAGCTGTTTTTT.

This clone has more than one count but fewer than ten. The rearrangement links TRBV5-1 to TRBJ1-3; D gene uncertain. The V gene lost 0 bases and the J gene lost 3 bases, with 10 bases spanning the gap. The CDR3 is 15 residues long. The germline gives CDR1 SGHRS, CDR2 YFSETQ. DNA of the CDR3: TGCGCCAGCAGCTTGGGTTCAGGTCTTGGAAACACCATATATTTT. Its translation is CASSLGSGLGNTIYF.

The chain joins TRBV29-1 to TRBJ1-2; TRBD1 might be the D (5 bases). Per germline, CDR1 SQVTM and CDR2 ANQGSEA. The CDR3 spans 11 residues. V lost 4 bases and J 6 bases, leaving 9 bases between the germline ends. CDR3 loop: CSVGGGNGYTF. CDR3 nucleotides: TGCAGCGTTGGGGGGGGAAATGGCTACACCTTC.

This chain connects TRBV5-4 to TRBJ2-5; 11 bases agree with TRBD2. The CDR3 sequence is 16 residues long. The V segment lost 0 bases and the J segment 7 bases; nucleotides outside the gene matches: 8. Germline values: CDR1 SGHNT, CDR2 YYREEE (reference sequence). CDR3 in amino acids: CASSLEASGRRGTQYF. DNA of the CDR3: TGTGCCAGCAGCTTGGAGGCTAGCGGGAGGCGGGGGACCCAGTACTTC.

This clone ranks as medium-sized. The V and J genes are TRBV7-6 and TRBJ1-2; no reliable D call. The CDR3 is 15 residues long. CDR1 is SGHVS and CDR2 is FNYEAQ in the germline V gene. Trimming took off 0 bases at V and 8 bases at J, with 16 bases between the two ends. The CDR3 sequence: CASSLALGDPRGYTF. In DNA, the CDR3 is TGTGCCAGCAGCTTAGCCCTAGGTGATCCTAGGGGCTACACCTTC. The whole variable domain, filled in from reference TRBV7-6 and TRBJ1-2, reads GAGVSQSPRYKVTKRGQDVALRCDPISGHVSLYWYRQALGQGPEFLTYFNYEAQQDKSGLPNDRFSAERPEGSISTLTIQRTEQRDSAMYRCASSLALGDPRGYTFGSGTRLTVV.